The rows below give T cell receptor beta chains drawn from one sample of a study of T-cell reconstitution after alpha-beta-depleted transplantation in children. MiXCR, run by TCRdb on the PCR reads, gives a single entry per CDR3 protein. The sample lists around 700,000 distinct CDR3 sequences, about 12% occurring once. Sample: PBMCs, taken before TCRalphabeta/CD19-depleted stem cell transplant. The receptors stem from a girl aged 2 to 10 with congenital amegakaryocytic thrombocytopenia, due to receive a stem cell transplant. Both conserved end residues are part of each CDR3. The order of the fields is J gene, clone size, V gene, D gene, CDR3 DNA, CDR3 protein. The D gene is left open where the match is weak. Rows give clone size only sometimes, using once, few, many, or a class for an expanded clone.

J: TRBJ2-2
size: few
V: TRBV11-1
D: TRBD2
DNA: TGTGCCAGCAGCTTGCTTCCTAGCGGAGTCACATCCACCGGGGAGCTGTTTTTT
CDR3: CASSLLPSGVTSTGELFF

J: TRBJ2-1
size: NA
V: TRBV11-2
D: TRBD2
DNA: TGTGCCAGCAGCGCCCGACTAGCGGGAGCGCAATATGAGCAGTTCTTC
CDR3: CASSARLAGAQYEQFF

J: TRBJ2-1
size: many
V: TRBV20-1
D: TRBD2
DNA: TGCAGTGCTAGAGTTACTAGCGGGAGGGCCCGAGAGCAGTTCTTC
CDR3: CSARVTSGRAREQFF

J: TRBJ1-5
size: many
V: TRBV5-6
D: NA
DNA: TGTGCCAGCAGCTTGTCCCAAAATCAGCCCCAGCATTTT
CDR3: CASSLSQNQPQHF

J: TRBJ2-7
size: few
V: TRBV29-1
D: NA
DNA: TGCAGCGTGATTGTACAGGGAAAATGGACCTACGAGCAGTACTTC
CDR3: CSVIVQGKWTYEQYF

J: TRBJ2-4
size: few
V: TRBV24-1
D: NA
DNA: TGTGCCACCAGTGATTCCGGGACTCGGGACATTCAGTACTTC
CDR3: CATSDSGTRDIQYF

J: TRBJ2-5
size: few
V: TRBV5-1
D: TRBD2
DNA: TGCGCCAGCAGATCCGGACTAGCGGTCCAAGAGACCCAGTACTTC
CDR3: CASRSGLAVQETQYF

J: TRBJ2-1
size: few
V: TRBV5-1
D: NA
DNA: TGCGCCAGCAGCTTGGTTCTCTCGAGGGCCAGCTACAATGAGCAGTTCTTC
CDR3: CASSLVLSRASYNEQFF

J: TRBJ2-3
size: few
V: TRBV7-2
D: NA
DNA: TGTGCCAGCAGCCAAAACGGATGGGGGGGGGCCACAGATACGCAGTATTTT
CDR3: CASSQNGWGGATDTQYF

J: TRBJ2-1
size: once
V: TRBV5-4
D: TRBD2
DNA: TGTGCCAGCAGCTTGCCTAGCGGGGCCTACAATGAGCAGTTCTTC
CDR3: CASSLPSGAYNEQFF

J: TRBJ2-1
size: many
V: TRBV6-5
D: TRBD2
DNA: TGTGCCAGCAGCCGGACTAGCGGGAGGTCCTACAATGAGCAGTTCTTC
CDR3: CASSRTSGRSYNEQFF

J: TRBJ1-2
size: many
V: TRBV29-1
D: NA
DNA: TGCAGCGTTGCGATCGGCTGGGGCTACACCTTC
CDR3: CSVAIGWGYTF

J: TRBJ2-7
size: many
V: TRBV10-2
D: NA
DNA: TGCGCCAGCAGGCCCGGGACCATCAATGTCGAGCAGTACTTC
CDR3: CASRPGTINVEQYF

J: TRBJ2-7
size: NA
V: TRBV20-1
D: NA
DNA: TGCAGTGCTGGGACCCCAGATATCGAGCAGTACTTC
CDR3: CSAGTPDIEQYF

J: TRBJ2-5
size: many
V: TRBV5-1
D: NA
DNA: TGCGCCAGCAGCTCAAACACAGGCCAAGAGACCCAGTACTTC
CDR3: CASSSNTGQETQYF

J: TRBJ2-5
size: NA
V: TRBV12-3/TRBV12-4
D: NA
DNA: TGTGCCACCTCCCCGAGCGGGCAACGGGGAGAGACCCAGTACTTC
CDR3: CATSPSGQRGETQYF

J: TRBJ2-1
size: many
V: TRBV20-1
D: NA
DNA: TGCAGTGCTAGTGGGTCGCGGAACAATGAGCAGTTCTTC
CDR3: CSASGSRNNEQFF

J: TRBJ2-3
size: many
V: TRBV20-1
D: NA
DNA: TGCAGTGCCCATCCGGCTAGCACAGATACGCAGTATTTT
CDR3: CSAHPASTDTQYF

J: TRBJ2-3
size: many
V: TRBV12-3/TRBV12-4
D: TRBD2
DNA: TGTGCCAGCAGTTTTCGGGGACTAGCGGTGGATACGCAGTATTTT
CDR3: CASSFRGLAVDTQYF

J: TRBJ1-3
size: NA
V: TRBV3-1
D: NA
DNA: TGTGCCTGCAGCCACAAGGCCCGGTCCAGCTCTGGAAACACCATATATTTT
CDR3: CACSHKARSSSGNTIYF

J: TRBJ2-1
size: few
V: TRBV4-2
D: TRBD2
DNA: TGTGCCAGCAGCCAAGGACTAGCGATGAGTGAGCAGTTCTTC
CDR3: CASSQGLAMSEQFF

J: TRBJ2-5
size: few
V: TRBV20-1
D: TRBD2
DNA: TGCAGTGCATGGAATAGCGGGGGGGGGACCCAGTACTTC
CDR3: CSAWNSGGGTQYF

J: TRBJ1-4
size: few
V: TRBV3-1
D: NA
DNA: TGTGCCAGCAGCCAAGAAGGTTACAGCGAAATGATTAATGAAAAACTGTTTTTT
CDR3: CASSQEGYSEMINEKLFF

J: TRBJ2-7
size: NA
V: TRBV21-1
D: NA
DNA: TGTGCCAGCCGCAGGACAGGGGTTTCCTACGAGCAGTACTTC
CDR3: CASRRTGVSYEQYF

J: TRBJ2-3
size: few
V: TRBV5-1
D: NA
DNA: TGCGCCAGCAGCTTCATCTCGGTGGATACGCAGTATTTT
CDR3: CASSFISVDTQYF

J: TRBJ2-3
size: NA
V: TRBV4-2
D: NA
DNA: TGTGCCAGCAAACCTCGAGGGGGGCCCGGAGTGGAGGACTCAGATACGCAGTATTTT
CDR3: CASKPRGGPGVEDSDTQYF

J: TRBJ2-1
size: NA
V: TRBV15
D: TRBD1
DNA: TGTGCCACCAGCAGGAGGACAGGGGCCCCCTACAATGAGCAGTTCTTC
CDR3: CATSRRTGAPYNEQFF

J: TRBJ1-6
size: few
V: TRBV7-6
D: TRBD1
DNA: TGTGCCAGCAGCTTGGGACAGGGGGCTGGATCACCCCTCCACTTT
CDR3: CASSLGQGAGSPLHF

J: TRBJ1-3
size: few
V: TRBV10-2
D: NA
DNA: TGCGCCAGCAGTGAGAGGCAGCGCTCTGGAAACACCATATATTTT
CDR3: CASSERQRSGNTIYF

J: TRBJ1-4
size: NA
V: TRBV10-2
D: NA
DNA: TGCGCCACAAGTCCCGGGCCCACCGTCTTTGTTGAAAAACTGTTTTTT
CDR3: CATSPGPTVFVEKLFF

J: TRBJ2-7
size: NA
V: TRBV19
D: TRBD1
DNA: TGTGCCAGCACACACCGGGACAGTCCCTACGAGCAGTACTTC
CDR3: CASTHRDSPYEQYF

J: TRBJ2-7
size: many
V: TRBV12-3/TRBV12-4
D: TRBD2
DNA: TGTGCCAGCATCGGGACTAGCGACTCCTACGAGCAGTACTTC
CDR3: CASIGTSDSYEQYF

J: TRBJ2-7
size: NA
V: TRBV12-3/TRBV12-4
D: TRBD2
DNA: TGTGCCAGCAGTTCGCCGGGACTAGAGCACGAGCAGTACTTC
CDR3: CASSSPGLEHEQYF

J: TRBJ2-1
size: NA
V: TRBV25-1
D: NA
DNA: TGTGCCAGCAGTACTTCCAGGGTCCTCAATGAGCAGTTCTTC
CDR3: CASSTSRVLNEQFF

J: TRBJ2-2
size: many
V: TRBV12-3/TRBV12-4
D: TRBD1
DNA: TGTGCCAGCAGTCGACAGGGGGCGGGGACCGGGGAGCTGTTTTTT
CDR3: CASSRQGAGTGELFF

J: TRBJ2-7
size: few
V: TRBV12-3/TRBV12-4
D: TRBD1
DNA: TGTGCCAGCAGTTTCGCTCCAGCAGACAGGGTCCACGAGCAGTACTTC
CDR3: CASSFAPADRVHEQYF

J: TRBJ2-1
size: few
V: TRBV20-1
D: NA
DNA: TGCAGTGCTGGGAGGACCCACTCCTACAATGAGCAGTTCTTC
CDR3: CSAGRTHSYNEQFF

J: TRBJ2-1
size: NA
V: TRBV12-3/TRBV12-4
D: TRBD2
DNA: TGTGCCGGCAGTTTTTCAGGAGCGGGGGTCCCAAATGAGCAGTTCTTC
CDR3: CAGSFSGAGVPNEQFF

J: TRBJ2-1
size: many
V: TRBV5-1
D: TRBD2
DNA: TGCGCCAGCAGCTTGGTACTAGCGGGAAAAAATGAGCAGTTCTTC
CDR3: CASSLVLAGKNEQFF

J: TRBJ2-1
size: few
V: TRBV6-1
D: NA
DNA: TGTGCCAGCAGTCCAATCTCGGGACCGCAAGACAATGAGCAGTTCTTC
CDR3: CASSPISGPQDNEQFF

J: TRBJ2-1
size: NA
V: TRBV7-9
D: NA
DNA: TGTGCCAGCACCTCTGTGGAGGAGGACTCCAATGAGCAGTTCTTC
CDR3: CASTSVEEDSNEQFF

J: TRBJ2-1
size: many
V: TRBV24-1
D: NA
DNA: TGTGCCACCAGTGATTTGGGTACAGGGAGCTCCTACAATGAGCAGTTCTTC
CDR3: CATSDLGTGSSYNEQFF

J: TRBJ2-1
size: many
V: TRBV15
D: TRBD2
DNA: TGTGCCACCAGCGGTGCGCGGGAGAGCGATGAGCAGTTCTTC
CDR3: CATSGARESDEQFF

J: TRBJ2-6
size: NA
V: TRBV27
D: NA
DNA: TGTGCCAGCAGTCTCACCTGGGGTGGGGCCAACGTCCTGACTTTC
CDR3: CASSLTWGGANVLTF

J: TRBJ2-2
size: few
V: TRBV6-1
D: TRBD2
DNA: TGTGCCAGCATCACGGGGGGATGGAGCACCGGGGAGCTGTTTTTT
CDR3: CASITGGWSTGELFF

J: TRBJ2-5
size: few
V: TRBV20-1
D: TRBD2
DNA: TGCAGTGCTGCCGGACTAGCGGGAGTAGGAGAGACCCAGTACTTC
CDR3: CSAAGLAGVGETQYF

J: TRBJ2-7
size: many
V: TRBV12-3/TRBV12-4
D: TRBD1
DNA: TGTGCCAGCACTCCCGGACAGGGATTCTACGAGCAGTACTTC
CDR3: CASTPGQGFYEQYF

J: TRBJ2-3
size: many
V: TRBV5-6
D: NA
DNA: TGTGCCAGCAGTAGGTTTCTGGCAGATACGCAGTATTTT
CDR3: CASSRFLADTQYF

J: TRBJ2-3
size: many
V: TRBV20-1
D: NA
DNA: TGCAGTGCTAGGAGAAGCGGTAGCACAGATACGCAGTATTTT
CDR3: CSARRSGSTDTQYF

J: TRBJ2-1
size: NA
V: TRBV10-2
D: NA
DNA: TGCGCCAGCAGAGATAAGACCCACGGAAACAATGAGCAGTTCTTC
CDR3: CASRDKTHGNNEQFF

J: TRBJ1-1
size: NA
V: TRBV7-9
D: NA
DNA: TGTGCCAGCAGCCCTAAACGGCTGGACACTGAAGCTTTCTTT
CDR3: CASSPKRLDTEAFF

J: TRBJ1-1
size: few
V: TRBV20-1
D: TRBD1
DNA: TGCACTGCTACCCAGGGGGTATACACTGAAGCTTTCTTT
CDR3: CTATQGVYTEAFF

J: TRBJ2-1
size: few
V: TRBV12-3/TRBV12-4
D: NA
DNA: TGTGCCAGCACCCCGGGGAAGGGGGCCTACAATGAGCAGTTCTTC
CDR3: CASTPGKGAYNEQFF

J: TRBJ1-2
size: NA
V: TRBV20-1
D: NA
DNA: TGCAGTGCTAGATTCTATAACTATGGCTACACCTTC
CDR3: CSARFYNYGYTF

J: TRBJ1-5
size: many
V: TRBV12-3/TRBV12-4
D: TRBD1
DNA: TGTGCCAGCAGCGAACAGGGGGGTCAGCCCCAGCATTTT
CDR3: CASSEQGGQPQHF

J: TRBJ2-5
size: many
V: TRBV20-1
D: NA
DNA: TGCAGTGCTAGAGATCACGGTGGCTTGGAGACCCAGTACTTC
CDR3: CSARDHGGLETQYF

J: TRBJ2-7
size: NA
V: TRBV7-3
D: TRBD2
DNA: TGTGCCAGCAGCCTCCTGACTAGCAGTACCGAGCAGTACTTC
CDR3: CASSLLTSSTEQYF

J: TRBJ2-6
size: NA
V: TRBV6-5
D: TRBD2
DNA: TGTGCCAGCAGTTACACCATACTAGCGGGTTCCTCTGGGGCCAACGTCCTGACTTTC
CDR3: CASSYTILAGSSGANVLTF